Shown below are 20 T cell receptor beta chains from a single sample sequenced in a study of T cell repertoires in aging, cancer and after chemotherapy. Amplification of TCR beta used genomic DNA extracted from peripheral blood. TRB rearrangements spanning V, D and J were amplified using mixed TRB-A/B primers. TCRdb ran MiXCR on the multiplex PCR reads and lists one entry per CDR3 protein. The sample lists 11,000 or so distinct CDR3 sequences; more than 20% were seen once. Sequenced material: blood. These receptors all come from a human donor in good health.

This clonotype ranks as medium-sized (0.01 to 0.1%). This chain links TRBV29-1 with TRBJ1-3, with a possible D match to TRBD1 (5 bases). Germline V gene lookup returns CDR1 SQVTM and CDR2 ANQGSEA. V lost 3 bases and J 3 bases, leaving 15 bases between the germline ends. The CDR3 totals 15 residues. CDR3 sequence (DNA): TGCAGCGTTGAGGGGACGGGACCCAATGGAAACACCATATATTTT. The encoded protein is CSVEGTGPNGNTIYF.

This clonotype is categorized as medium-sized (0.01 to 0.1%). For the CDR3, the DNA is TGTGCCAGCTCGCGTGACAGCTCCTACGAGCAGTACTTC. This translates into CASSRDSSYEQYF. This chain joins TRBV18 and TRBJ2-7, with TRBD1 as a possible D gene (5 bases). The CDR3 covers 13 residues. Between the trimmed V and J ends, which lost 6 bases and 0 bases, there was a span of 9 bases. From germline, CDR1 is KGHSH and CDR2 LQKENI.

This clonotype rates as medium-sized. The gene calls are TRBV7-2 and TRBJ2-1, with TRBD1 as a possible D gene (6 bases). CDR1 SGHTA and CDR2 FQGNSA come from the germline V gene. This CDR3 is 15 amino acids long. With 0 bases removed from V and 3 bases from J, the gap between germline ends came to 9 bases. Here the CDR3 DNA reads TGTGCCAGCAGCTTAGCCGGGACAAACTACAATGAGCAGTTCTTC. Its protein product is CASSLAGTNYNEQFF. Combining the CDR3 with reference TRBV7-2 and TRBJ2-1 gives the whole variable domain GAGVSQSPSNKVTEKGKDVELRCDPISGHTALYWYRQSLGQGLEFLIYFQGNSAPDKSGLPSDRFSAERTGGSVSTLTIQRTQQEDSAVYLCASSLAGTNYNEQFFGPGTRLTVL.

This clonotype was seen a few times. This sequence joins TRBV5-5 and TRBJ2-3; tentatively, D is TRBD1 (6 bases). V was clipped by 3 bases and J by 2 bases, with 16 bases between them. In germline, CDR1 is SGHKS, CDR2 YYEKEE (reference sequence). The CDR3 covers 16 residues. Here the CDR3 DNA reads TGTGCCAGCAGCTGGACCACAGGGCTCTTCACAGATACGCAGTATTTT. Its translation: CASSWTTGLFTDTQYF.

In its sample, this clonotype ranks as medium-sized. CDR3 nucleotides: TGTGCCAGCAGCTTAGCTGGCGGGGGGGCCTCCACAGATACGCAGTATTTT. This codes for CASSLAGGGASTDTQYF. The rearrangement uses TRBV7-9 and TRBJ2-3; 9 bases are a match to TRBD2. The CDR3 is 17 residues long. From germline, CDR1 is SEHNR and CDR2 FQNEAQ (reference sequence). V shed 0 bases and J 2 bases; nucleotides not matched to a gene: 6. The full variable domain, with the rest looked up from reference TRBV7-9 and TRBJ2-3, is DTGVSQNPRHKITKRGQNVTFRCDPISEHNRLYWYRQTLGQGPEFLTYFQNEAQLEKSRLLSDRFSAERPKGSFSTLEIQRTEQGDSAMYLCASSLAGGGASTDTQYFGPGTRLTVL.

This chain connects TRBV24-1 to TRBJ1-5; unclear D gene. Germline CDR1 and CDR2: KGHDR and SFDVKD. V lost 7 bases, J lost 6 bases, and 12 bases lay in between. The CDR3 runs 13 residues. The CDR3 protein is CATSETTFQPQHF. Written as DNA, the CDR3 is TGTGCCACCAGCGAGACGACGTTTCAGCCCCAGCATTTT.

There are a few counts of this clonotype. This sequence joins TRBV11-2 and TRBJ2-7; 7 nucleotides match TRBD2. Germline values: CDR1 SGHAT, CDR2 FQNNGV. This CDR3 is built from 15 residues. V shed 3 bases, J shed 2 bases, and the junction held 7 bases outside the gene matches. CDR3 DNA sequence: TGTGCCAGCAGCTTGATGCTAGCGGACACCTACGAGCAGTACTTC. Amino acids: CASSLMLADTYEQYF.

This clonotype has a handful of counts. This chain uses TRBV12-3 or TRBV12-4 with TRBJ1-1; the D is unclear. The CDR3 sequence is 14 residues long. V gave up 7 bases and J gave up 0 bases, with 12 bases separating them. The CDR3 sequence: CASKAGEVNTEAFF. Here the CDR3 DNA reads TGTGCCAGCAAAGCCGGGGAGGTGAACACTGAAGCTTTCTTT.

This clonotype showed up just a few times. The rearrangement joins TRBV11-2 to TRBJ2-2; D assignment may be TRBD1 or TRBD2 (5 bases each). From germline, CDR1 is SGHAT and CDR2 FQNNGV. There are 15 residues in the CDR3. V was trimmed by 5 bases and J by 1 base, leaving 11 bases between them. For the CDR3, the DNA is TGTGCCAGCAGCCGTGGGGGAAGGAACACCGGGGAGCTGTTTTTT. Translating it yields CASSRGGRNTGELFF. Supplemented by reference TRBV11-2 and TRBJ2-2, the full variable domain reads EAGVAQSPRYKIIEKRQSVAFWCNPISGHATLYWYQQILGQGPKLLIQFQNNGVVDDSQLPKDRFSAERLKGVDSTLKIQPAKLEDSAVYLCASSRGGRNTGELFFGEGSRLTVL.

This chain joins TRBV5-1 and TRBJ2-5, with D unclear. Germline V CDR1 and CDR2: SGHRS, YFSETQ. CDR3 length: 13 residues. V dropped 0 bases and J dropped 2 bases, with 5 bases sitting between them. Here the CDR3 reads CASSLEGQETQYF. The CDR3, as DNA: TGCGCCAGCAGCTTGGAGGGACAAGAGACCCAGTACTTC.

J is TRBJ1-1 and V is TRBV5-1, with TRBD1 as a possible D gene (5 bases). The CDR3 sequence is 16 residues long. Germline V CDR1 and CDR2: SGHRS, YFSETQ. Between the trimmed V and J ends, which lost 0 bases and 1 base, there was a span of 13 bases. DNA for the CDR3: TGCGCCAGCAGCTTGGGGGACCTAATAACGAACACTGAAGCTTTCTTT. Protein: CASSLGDLITNTEAFF.

This clonotype occurred a few times. The J gene is TRBJ2-3, the V gene TRBV9; D not certain. Trimming left V 1 base short and J 3 bases short, with 12 bases between. Germline assignment: CDR1 SGDLS and CDR2 YYNGEE. The CDR3 consists of 15 residues. The CDR3 coding sequence is TGTGCCAGCAGCGTATTAGGAGATGGGACAGATACGCAGTATTTT. Residues: CASSVLGDGTDTQYF.

This clonotype is classed as medium-sized. The chain is built from TRBV19 and TRBJ1-2, with D possibly matching TRBD1 (5 bases). Germline V gene sequence: CDR1 LNHDA, CDR2 SQIVND (reference sequence). Trimming cost V 2 bases and J 4 bases, with 11 bases left between them. The CDR3 spans 14 residues. The CDR3 DNA follows: TGTGCCAGTAGTATAAGGAGACAGATCTATGGCTACACCTTC. Encoded protein: CASSIRRQIYGYTF.

V and J are TRBV11-3 and TRBJ1-2, with D maybe TRBD1 (5 bases). Germline V gene lookup returns CDR1 SGHNT and CDR2 YENEEA. The CDR3 runs 16 residues. Trimming took off 2 bases at V and 1 base at J, with 14 bases between the two ends. The CDR3 here is CASSLSTEPFNYGYTF. The CDR3 DNA reads TGTGCCAGCAGCTTATCGACAGAACCATTTAACTATGGCTACACCTTC.

This clonotype is deemed medium-sized. The genes are TRBV6-5 and TRBJ2-2; 10 bases match TRBD2. Germline V gene sequence: CDR1 MNHEY, CDR2 SVGAGI. With V trimmed by 5 bases and J by 6 bases, 12 bases remained unmatched. The CDR3 has 17 amino acids. The CDR3 nucleotides read TGTGCCAGCAGTGCCATTAGCGGGGGGCCCGGAGCCGGGGAGCTGTTTTTT. This sequence encodes CASSAISGGPGAGELFF.

V usage is TRBV15 and J usage is TRBJ1-4; 8 bases fit TRBD1. Losses at the gene ends were 4 bases for V and 2 bases for J; bases not matched to a gene: 3. Per germline, CDR1 LNHNV and CDR2 YYDKDF (reference sequence). The CDR3 has 15 residues. CDR3: CATSTNRGTNEKLFF. CDR3 coding DNA: TGTGCCACCAGCACAAACAGGGGGACTAATGAAAAACTGTTTTTT.

The chain has TRBV7-2 and TRBJ2-7, with TRBD2 as a possible D gene (6 bases). The CDR3 totals 13 residues. The V end lost 2 bases, the J end lost 1 base, and 6 bases lay between the germline ends. The germline V gene has CDR1 SGHTA and CDR2 FQGNSA. The CDR3 nucleotides read TGTGCCAGCAGCTTACGGGAGTCCTACGAGCAGTACTTC. This translates into CASSLRESYEQYF.

This clonotype was seen only a few times. The chain carries TRBV7-3 and TRBJ2-1, with D hard to call. V lost 5 bases and J lost 3, with 8 bases in between. CDR1 SGHTA and CDR2 FQGTGA come from the germline V gene. The CDR3 runs to 13 residues. The CDR3 DNA reads as TGTGCCAGCAGCCCTGACAACTACAATGAGCAGTTCTTC. Its translation is CASSPDNYNEQFF.

This clonotype qualifies as medium-sized. CDR3 nucleotide sequence: TGCGCCAGCAGCGACCAGGGGGACTATGGCTACACCTTC. Encoded protein: CASSDQGDYGYTF. The V gene is TRBV5-1, the J gene TRBJ1-2; TRBD1 agrees at 7 bases. Trimming removed 4 bases from V and 3 bases from J; junction bases left unmatched: 3. There are 13 residues in the CDR3. The germline CDR1 and CDR2 sequences are SGHRS and YFSETQ.

The V call is TRBV7-9, the J call TRBJ2-3, with 7 bases aligning to TRBD2. Germline V CDR1 and CDR2: SEHNR, FQNEAQ (reference sequence). V was clipped by 1 base and J by 2 bases; unmatched bases: 6. CDR3 length equals 16 residues. DNA of the CDR3: TGTGCCAGCAGCTTAGGATCCGGGACTAACACAGATACGCAGTATTTT. It encodes CASSLGSGTNTDTQYF.